This entry describes one TCR beta chain. The record originates from a study of blood T cell repertoires in COVID-19. The protocol was immunoSEQ multiplex PCR, while the TCRdb copy is restricted to in-frame clones and leaves out a portion. The sample carries around 140,000 clones, under 90% recorded once. The V gene end was trimmed by 2 bases and the J gene end by 7 bases; junction bases not matched to a gene: 4. Per germline, CDR1 ENHRY and CDR2 SYGVKD. This CDR3 has 14 amino acids. The sequence was obtained from a middle-aged man with acute COVID-19. Source material: PBMCs or T cells enriched from blood (not recorded which). The V gene is TRBV10-3, the J gene TRBJ2-2; TRBD2 agrees at 7 bases. In DNA, the CDR3 is TGTGCCATCAGTGAGGGGCTAGCGGACGGGGAGCTGTTTTTT. Amino acid sequence: CAISEGLADGELFF.